Listed here is a single TCR beta chain. Original methodology: By means of reference gene primer amplification, nucleated cell counts were estimated. Clones were sequenced by immunoSEQ multiplex PCR, and TCRdb holds only the in-frame ones, with some missing. The V and J calls and clone size are taken from that table; D and trimming were inferred from the DNA. This sample yields about 95,000 clones, of which roughly 80% are seen a single time; more than 20% belongs to the top ten. This record belongs to a study of blood T cell repertoires in COVID-19. About the research overall: Some COVID-19 samples were acute and others convalescent; all came from the United States, Italy and Spain. PBMCs, B-cell-depleted T cells, or T cells were the source of the cDNA or gDNA that made up the material.

V was cut by 1 base and J by 6 bases, with 12 bases left in between. From germline, CDR1 is SGHVS and CDR2 FNYEAQ. The CDR3 is made up of 15 amino acids. This clonotype originated in a human donor in a cohort sampled during active COVID-19. The sequencing input was peripheral blood. The genes are TRBV7-6 and TRBJ2-2; D perhaps matches TRBD2 (6 bases). The CDR3 region has the DNA TGTGCCAGCAGCTTAGAGTTGGGGGGACCCGGGGAGCTGTTTTTT. Its protein product is CASSLELGGPGELFF.